This TCR beta chain emerged from a study of CD8 T cells in ankylosing spondylitis. TCRdb recomputed calls from the 5' RACE reads with MiXCR, one row per CDR3 protein. The sample carries some 130,000 distinct CDR3 sequences, roughly an eighth recorded once. The study, taken as a whole, reports: Matched ankylosing spondylitis synovial fluid reportedly showed significant enrichment of disease-linked clones. Within peripheral blood, clones linked to disease were CD8+ and relatively rare.

Germline CDR1 is SGHAT and CDR2 is FQNNGV. V lost 6 bases and J lost 5, with 17 bases in between. The CDR3 is 15 residues long. Turning to this clonotype: Its cognate antigen is unknown.

The chain joins TRBV11-2 to TRBJ2-1; D might be TRBD2 (6 bases). Sequencing input: blood, either unsorted or a sorted T cell fraction (not recorded which). The clonotype was recovered from a female donor with ankylosing spondylitis or in good health (not recorded which). The DNA for the CDR3 is TGTGCCAGCAGACTTCGGAGCGGGCAGCACAATGAGCAGTTCTTC. This sequence encodes CASRLRSGQHNEQFF. Full variable domain (missing parts from reference TRBV11-2 and TRBJ2-1): EAGVAQSPRYKIIEKRQSVAFWCNPISGHATLYWYQQILGQGPKLLIQFQNNGVVDDSQLPKDRFSAERLKGVDSTLKIQPAKLEDSAVYLCASRLRSGQHNEQFFGPGTRLTVL.